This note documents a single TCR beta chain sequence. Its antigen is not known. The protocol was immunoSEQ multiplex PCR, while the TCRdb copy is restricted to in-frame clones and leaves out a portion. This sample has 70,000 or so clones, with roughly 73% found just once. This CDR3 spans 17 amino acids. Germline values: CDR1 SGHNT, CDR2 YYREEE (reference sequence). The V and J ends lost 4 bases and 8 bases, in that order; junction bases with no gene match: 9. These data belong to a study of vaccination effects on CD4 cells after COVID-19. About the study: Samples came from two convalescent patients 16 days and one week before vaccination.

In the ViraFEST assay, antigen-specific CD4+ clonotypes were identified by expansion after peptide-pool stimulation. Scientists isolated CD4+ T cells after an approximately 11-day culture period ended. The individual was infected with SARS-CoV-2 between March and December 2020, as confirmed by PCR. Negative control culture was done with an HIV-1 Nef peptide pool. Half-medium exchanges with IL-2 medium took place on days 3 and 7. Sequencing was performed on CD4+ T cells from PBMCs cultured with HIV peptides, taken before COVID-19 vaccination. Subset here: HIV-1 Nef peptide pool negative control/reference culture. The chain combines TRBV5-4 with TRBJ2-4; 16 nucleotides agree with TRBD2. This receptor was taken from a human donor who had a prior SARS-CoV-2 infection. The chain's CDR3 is CASSLRSGTSGRDIQYF. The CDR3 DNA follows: TGTGCCAGCAGCCTGCGATCCGGGACTAGCGGGAGGGACATTCAGTACTTC.